This passage covers 8 T cell receptor beta chains from one sample sequenced in a study of tumor-infiltrating lymphocytes in localized non-small cell lung cancer. Produced via immunoSEQ multiplex PCR; TCRdb's table is partial and in-frame only. The sample carries around 6,400 clones, 70% to 75% recorded once. Material: lung tumor tissue. The receptors were sampled from a human donor with non-small cell lung cancer.

This clone was seen more than once but under ten times. This sequence joins TRBV4-2 and TRBJ2-1; 16 bases align to TRBD2. Germline CDR1 and CDR2: LGHNA and YNFKEQ. The CDR3 consists of 18 residues. The V and J ends lost 1 base and 3 bases, in that order; junction bases with no gene match: 3. The CDR3 bases are TGTGCCAGCAGCCAAGGAGGGACTAGCGGGGGGGTCTACAATGAGCAGTTCTTC. It specifies CASSQGGTSGGVYNEQFF.

This clone was counted between two and nine times. The chain employs TRBV27 and TRBJ1-2; 7 nucleotides match TRBD1. From germline, CDR1 is MNHEY and CDR2 SMNVEV (reference sequence). CDR3 size: 16 residues. V was clipped by 2 bases and J by 3 bases; unmatched bases: 9. The CDR3: CASSLRGTDRYYGYTF. In DNA, the CDR3 is TGTGCCAGCAGTTTACGGGGGACAGACCGTTACTATGGCTACACCTTC.

The CDR3 DNA reads as TGTGCCAGCAGCCAGGAACTCGGAAGTCGCGGGGAGCTGTTTTTT. Protein product: CASSQELGSRGELFF. This chain uses TRBV5-6 with TRBJ2-2; D is unresolved. The CDR3 runs to 15 residues. Germline V gene lookup returns CDR1 SGHDT and CDR2 YYEEEE. V lost 4 bases, J lost 7 bases, and 17 bases lay in between.

The rearrangement uses TRBV7-2 and TRBJ2-5; D remains unclear. Between the trimmed V and J ends, which lost 1 base and 2 bases, there was a span of 8 bases. There are 14 residues in the CDR3. Germline values: CDR1 SGHTA, CDR2 FQGNSA. The CDR3: CASSLDGRQETQYF. CDR3 sequence (DNA): TGTGCCAGCAGCTTAGACGGCAGGCAAGAGACCCAGTACTTC.

The count of this clone is one. This rearrangement joins TRBV5-1 to TRBJ2-1; D unresolved. CDR1 and CDR2 (germline): SGHRS, YFSETQ. Trimming shortened V by 4 bases and J by 8 bases, and 7 bases separated the two germline ends. CDR3 length: 11 amino acids. The CDR3 nucleotides read TGCGCCAGCAGCCTCGTCGATGAGCAGTTCTTC. Encoded protein: CASSLVDEQFF.

In DNA, the CDR3 is TGCGCCAGCAGTCGAGGGGACAGCGCTAACTATGGCTACACCTTC. Its translation is CASSRGDSANYGYTF. This chain links TRBV5-1 with TRBJ1-2, with 7 bases identical to TRBD1. CDR1 is SGHRS and CDR2 is YFSETQ in the germline V gene. The CDR3 totals 15 residues. After removal of 5 bases from V and 0 bases from J, the junction contained 7 bases not matched to a gene.

This chain joins TRBV14 and TRBJ1-6; TRBD1 is a possible D gene (6 bases). CDR1 SGHDN and CDR2 FVKESK come from the germline V gene. The CDR3 extends over 15 amino acids. Trimming removed 4 bases at V and 4 bases at J, with 11 bases between. The CDR3 spells CASSPGTNYNSPLHF. CDR3 in DNA: TGTGCCAGCAGCCCCGGGACAAATTATAATTCACCCCTCCACTTT.

Here the CDR3 reads CASSYTGAPNTGELFF. CDR3 bases: TGTGCCAGCAGCTACACAGGGGCCCCGAACACCGGGGAGCTGTTTTTT. This chain links TRBV28 with TRBJ2-2, with TRBD1 identical over 7 bases. The CDR3 is 16 amino acids. V lost 6 bases and J lost 0; bases outside the gene matches: 7. Germline CDR1 and CDR2: MDHEN and SYDVKM.